This TCR beta chain was observed in a study of regulatory T cells in long-lasting Graves disease. Arm-PCR with iRepertoire HTBI primers amplified the CDR3 regions for these TCR beta libraries. TCRdb reprocessed the multiplex PCR reads via MiXCR and lists one record per CDR3 protein. The table shows around 320,000 distinct CDR3 sequences, with over 15% occurring only once. Trimming took 4 bases from V and 7 from J, leaving 22 bases between them. The CDR3 is 17 residues long. CDR1 and CDR2 (germline): MNHEY, SMNVEV (reference sequence). Broader study findings: Persistent patients shared more public clonotypes (2,741) than newly diagnosed patients (around 1,000).

As for time point: newly diagnosed GD, antithyroid drugs for less than 3 months. Construction of the TCR library relied on RNA isolated from PBMCs. With regard to this clonotype: The antigen is unknown.

The same specimen was also included in a second study, on T cells in Graves' hyperthyroidism and ophthalmopathy. As that report states: RT-PCR in the first round (using the HTBI primer set) targeted the TCR CDR3. Also found in blood were most expanded thyroid clonotypes above 0.001.

The sample consisted of peripheral blood mononuclear cells (PBMCs), taken at new diagnosis, from a patient treated with antithyroid drugs. The receptor's source is a man aged 40-55 years with Graves disease. The gene calls are TRBV27 and TRBJ2-2; D possibly uses TRBD1 or TRBD2 (7 bases each). The CDR3 reads CASSSPGEGALYGELFF. The CDR3, as DNA: TGTGCCAGCAGTTCCCCCGGGGAGGGGGCACTATACGGGGAGCTGTTTTTT.